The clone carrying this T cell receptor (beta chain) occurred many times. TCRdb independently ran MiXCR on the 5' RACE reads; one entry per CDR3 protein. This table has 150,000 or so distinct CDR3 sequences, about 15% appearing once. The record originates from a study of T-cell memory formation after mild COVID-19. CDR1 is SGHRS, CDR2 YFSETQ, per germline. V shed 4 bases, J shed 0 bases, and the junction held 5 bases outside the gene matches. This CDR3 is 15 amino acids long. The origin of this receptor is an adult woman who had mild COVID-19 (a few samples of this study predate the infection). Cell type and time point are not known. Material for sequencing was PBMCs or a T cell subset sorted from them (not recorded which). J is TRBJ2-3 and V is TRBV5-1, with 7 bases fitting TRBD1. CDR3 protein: CASSPWTGSTDTQYF. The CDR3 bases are TGCGCCAGCAGCCCGTGGACAGGAAGCACAGATACGCAGTATTTT. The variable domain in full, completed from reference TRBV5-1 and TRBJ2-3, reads KAGVTQTPRYLIKTRGQQVTLSCSPISGHRSVSWYQQTPGQGLQFLFEYFSETQRNKGNFPGRFSGRQFSNSRSEMNVSTLELGDSALYLCASSPWTGSTDTQYFGPGTRLTVL.